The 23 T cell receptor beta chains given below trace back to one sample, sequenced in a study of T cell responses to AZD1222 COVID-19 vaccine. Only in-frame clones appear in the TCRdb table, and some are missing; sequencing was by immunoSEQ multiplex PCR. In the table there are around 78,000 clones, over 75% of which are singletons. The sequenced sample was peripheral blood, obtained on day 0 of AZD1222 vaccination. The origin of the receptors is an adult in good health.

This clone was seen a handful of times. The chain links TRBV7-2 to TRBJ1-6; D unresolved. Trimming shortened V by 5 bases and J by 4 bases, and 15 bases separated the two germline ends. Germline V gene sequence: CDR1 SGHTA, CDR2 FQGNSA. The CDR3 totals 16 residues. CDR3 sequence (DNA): TGTGCCAGCAGCCCACAACTGAACCTGTATAATTCACCCCTCCACTTT. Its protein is CASSPQLNLYNSPLHF.

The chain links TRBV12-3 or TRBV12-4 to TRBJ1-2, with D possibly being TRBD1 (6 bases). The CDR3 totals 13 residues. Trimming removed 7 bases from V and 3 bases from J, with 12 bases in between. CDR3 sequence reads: CASKSRGYYGYTF. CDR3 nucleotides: TGTGCCAGCAAGAGCAGGGGTTACTATGGCTACACCTTC.

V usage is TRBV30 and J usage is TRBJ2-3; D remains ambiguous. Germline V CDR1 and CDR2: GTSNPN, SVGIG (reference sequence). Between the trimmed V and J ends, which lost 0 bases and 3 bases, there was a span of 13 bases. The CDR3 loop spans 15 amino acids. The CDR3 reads CAWSVKSAATDTQYF. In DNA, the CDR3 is TGTGCCTGGAGTGTAAAGAGCGCCGCTACAGATACGCAGTATTTT.

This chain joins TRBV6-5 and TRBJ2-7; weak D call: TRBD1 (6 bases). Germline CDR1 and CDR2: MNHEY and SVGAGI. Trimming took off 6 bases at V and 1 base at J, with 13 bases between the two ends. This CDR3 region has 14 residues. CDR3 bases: TGTGCCAGCAGACCCCCGGACAGTTCCTACGAGCAGTACTTC. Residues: CASRPPDSSYEQYF.

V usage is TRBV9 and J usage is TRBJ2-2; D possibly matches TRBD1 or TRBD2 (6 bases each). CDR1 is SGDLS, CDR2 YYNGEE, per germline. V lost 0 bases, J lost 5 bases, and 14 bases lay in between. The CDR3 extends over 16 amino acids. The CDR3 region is CASSVGRGRETGELFF. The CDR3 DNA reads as TGTGCCAGCAGCGTAGGCCGGGGGCGGGAAACCGGGGAGCTGTTTTTT.

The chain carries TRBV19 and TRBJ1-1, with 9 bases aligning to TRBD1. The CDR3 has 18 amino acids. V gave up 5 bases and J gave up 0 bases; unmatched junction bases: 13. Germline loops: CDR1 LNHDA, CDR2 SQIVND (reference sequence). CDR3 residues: CASSPPPWDRVMNTEAFF. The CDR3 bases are TGTGCCAGTAGTCCGCCCCCATGGGACAGGGTAATGAACACTGAAGCTTTCTTT.

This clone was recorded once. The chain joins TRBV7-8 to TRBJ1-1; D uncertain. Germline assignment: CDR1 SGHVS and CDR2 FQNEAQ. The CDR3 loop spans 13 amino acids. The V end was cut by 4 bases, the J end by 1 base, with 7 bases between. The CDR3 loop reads CASSSERNTEAFF. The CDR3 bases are TGTGCCAGCAGCTCCGAGAGGAACACTGAAGCTTTCTTT.

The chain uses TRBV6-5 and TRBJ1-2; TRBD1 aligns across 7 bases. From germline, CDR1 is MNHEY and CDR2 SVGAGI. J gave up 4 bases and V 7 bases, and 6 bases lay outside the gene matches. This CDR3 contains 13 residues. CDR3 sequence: CASTRQGSYGYTF. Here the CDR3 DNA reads TGTGCCAGCACCAGACAGGGCTCCTATGGCTACACCTTC.

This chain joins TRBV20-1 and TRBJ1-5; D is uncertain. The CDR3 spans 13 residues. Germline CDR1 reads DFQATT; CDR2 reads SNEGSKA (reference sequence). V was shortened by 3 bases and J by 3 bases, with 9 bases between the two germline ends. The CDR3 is CSASGHYNQPQHF. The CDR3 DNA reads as TGCAGTGCTAGTGGGCACTACAATCAGCCCCAGCATTTT.

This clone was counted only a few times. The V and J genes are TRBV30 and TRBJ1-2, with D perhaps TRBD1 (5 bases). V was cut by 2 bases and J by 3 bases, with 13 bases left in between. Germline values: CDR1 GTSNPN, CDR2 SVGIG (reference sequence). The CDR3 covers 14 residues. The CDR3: CAWSKNLGDYGYTF. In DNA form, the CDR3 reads TGTGCCTGGAGTAAGAACCTGGGGGACTATGGCTACACCTTC.

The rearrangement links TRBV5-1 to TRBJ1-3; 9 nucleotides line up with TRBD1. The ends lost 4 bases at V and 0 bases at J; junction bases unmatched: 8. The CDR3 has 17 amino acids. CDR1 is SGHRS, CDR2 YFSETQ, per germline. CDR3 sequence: CASSQQTGGVSGNTIYF. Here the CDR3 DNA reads TGCGCCAGCAGCCAACAGACAGGGGGTGTCTCTGGAAACACCATATATTTT.

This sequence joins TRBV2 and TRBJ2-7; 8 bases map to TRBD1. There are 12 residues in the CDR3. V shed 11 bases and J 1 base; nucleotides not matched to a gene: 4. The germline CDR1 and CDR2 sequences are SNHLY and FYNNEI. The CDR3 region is CAGQGNSYEQYF. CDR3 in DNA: TGTGCCGGACAGGGAAATTCCTACGAGCAGTACTTC.

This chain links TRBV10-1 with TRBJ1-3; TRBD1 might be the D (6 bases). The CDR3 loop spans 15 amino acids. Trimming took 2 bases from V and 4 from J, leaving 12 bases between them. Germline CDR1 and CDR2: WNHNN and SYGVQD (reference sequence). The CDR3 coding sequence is TGCGCCAGCAGTGAGGGGGGCCGCGCCGGAAACACCATATATTTT. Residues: CASSEGGRAGNTIYF.

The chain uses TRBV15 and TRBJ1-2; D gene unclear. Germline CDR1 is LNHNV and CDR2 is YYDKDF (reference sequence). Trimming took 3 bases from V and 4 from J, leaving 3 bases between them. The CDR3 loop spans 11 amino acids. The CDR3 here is CATSSGYGYTF. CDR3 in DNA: TGTGCCACCAGCAGTGGCTATGGCTACACCTTC. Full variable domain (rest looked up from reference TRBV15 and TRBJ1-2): DAMVIQNPRYQVTQFGKPVTLSCSQTLNHNVMYWYQQKSSQAPKLLFHYYDKDFNNEADTPDNFQSRRPNTSFCFLDIRSPGLGDTAMYLCATSSGYGYTFGSGTRLTVV.

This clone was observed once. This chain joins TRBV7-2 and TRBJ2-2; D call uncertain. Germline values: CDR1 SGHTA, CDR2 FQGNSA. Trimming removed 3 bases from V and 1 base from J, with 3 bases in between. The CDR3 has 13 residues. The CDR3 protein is CASSFRNTGELFF. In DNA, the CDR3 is TGTGCCAGCAGCTTCCGGAACACCGGGGAGCTGTTTTTT.

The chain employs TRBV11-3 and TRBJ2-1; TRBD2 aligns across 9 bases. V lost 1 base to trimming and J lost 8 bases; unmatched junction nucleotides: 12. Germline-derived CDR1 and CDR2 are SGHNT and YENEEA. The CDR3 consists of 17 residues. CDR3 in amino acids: CASSLAQGRGGAHEQFF. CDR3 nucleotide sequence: TGTGCCAGCAGCTTAGCTCAGGGCCGCGGGGGGGCCCATGAGCAGTTCTTC.

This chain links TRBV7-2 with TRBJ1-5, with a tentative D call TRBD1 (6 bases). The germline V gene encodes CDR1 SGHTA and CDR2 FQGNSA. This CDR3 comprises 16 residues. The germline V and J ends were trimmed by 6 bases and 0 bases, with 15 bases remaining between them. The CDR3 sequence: CASRPGHSLSNQPQHF. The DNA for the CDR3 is TGTGCCAGCAGGCCGGGACACTCTCTTAGCAATCAGCCCCAGCATTTT.

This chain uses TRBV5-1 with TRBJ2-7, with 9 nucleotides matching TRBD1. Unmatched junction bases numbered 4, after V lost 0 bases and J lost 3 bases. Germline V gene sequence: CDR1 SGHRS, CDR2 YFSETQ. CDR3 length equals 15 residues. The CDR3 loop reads CASSLGGTGIYEQYF. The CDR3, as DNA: TGCGCCAGCAGCTTGGGTGGGACAGGGATCTACGAGCAGTACTTC.

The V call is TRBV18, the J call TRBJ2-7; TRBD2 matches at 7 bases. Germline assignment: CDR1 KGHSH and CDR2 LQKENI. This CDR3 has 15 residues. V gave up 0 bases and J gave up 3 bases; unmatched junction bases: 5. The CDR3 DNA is TGTGCCAGCTCACCACCGGGGGGGAGATACTACGAGCAGTACTTC. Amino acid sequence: CASSPPGGRYYEQYF. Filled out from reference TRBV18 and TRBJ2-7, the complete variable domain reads NAGVMQNPRHLVRRRGQEARLRCSPMKGHSHVYWYRQLPEEGLKFMVYLQKENIIDESGMPKERFSAEFPKEGPSILRIQQVVRGDSAAYFCASSPPGGRYYEQYFGPGTRLTVT.

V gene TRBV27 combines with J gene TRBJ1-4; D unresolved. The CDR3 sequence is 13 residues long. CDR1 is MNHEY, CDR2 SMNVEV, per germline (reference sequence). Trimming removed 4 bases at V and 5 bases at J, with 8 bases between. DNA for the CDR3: TGTGCCAGCAGTTGGGCGACAAATGAAAAACTGTTTTTT. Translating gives CASSWATNEKLFF.

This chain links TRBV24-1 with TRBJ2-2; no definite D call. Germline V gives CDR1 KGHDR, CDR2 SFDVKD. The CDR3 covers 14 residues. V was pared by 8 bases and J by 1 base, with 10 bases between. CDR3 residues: CATTSNLNTGELFF. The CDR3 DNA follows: TGTGCCACCACCTCCAATCTGAACACCGGGGAGCTGTTTTTT.

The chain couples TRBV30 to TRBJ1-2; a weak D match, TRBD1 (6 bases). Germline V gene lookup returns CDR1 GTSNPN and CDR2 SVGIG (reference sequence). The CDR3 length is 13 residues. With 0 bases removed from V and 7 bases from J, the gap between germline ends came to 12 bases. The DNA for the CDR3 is TGTGCCTGGAGTGTGGTAGGGGGAGGTGGCTACACCTTC. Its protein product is CAWSVVGGGGYTF.

CDR3 protein: CASTPGTSGSYNEQFF. The CDR3 DNA reads TGTGCCAGCACCCCGGGAACTAGTGGTTCCTACAATGAGCAGTTCTTC. The chain couples TRBV28 to TRBJ2-1; a weak D match, TRBD2 (5 bases). Trimming pared 7 bases from V and 1 base from J, leaving 17 bases between. The CDR3 contains 16 residues. CDR1 MDHEN and CDR2 SYDVKM come from the germline V gene.